This T cell receptor (beta chain) is from a study of T cell clones after liver transplantation. Using immunoSEQ multiplex PCR, the repertoire was profiled, and TCRdb retains in-frame clones only, with some absent. Of about 68,000 clones in the sample, around 93% are singletons; the top ten hold 0.75% to 1%. J gave up 6 bases and V 5 bases, and 12 bases lay outside the gene matches. The CDR3 contains 18 residues. The germline CDR1 and CDR2 sequences are SGHAT and FQNNGV. This receptor was taken from a human patient who received a liver transplant. Some T cells could come from the graft donor. The sample in question was CD4+ T cells from blood, obtained around 25 months after liver transplant. The chain joins TRBV11-2 to TRBJ2-1; 14 nucleotides match TRBD2. CDR3 sequence: CASSPGTSGSLGGNEQFF. The DNA for the CDR3 is TGTGCCAGCAGCCCGGGGACTAGCGGGAGTTTAGGAGGCAATGAGCAGTTCTTC.